The 32 T cell receptor beta chains listed next were all sequenced from one sample in a study of cytomegalovirus exposure and HLA in healthy donors. 13 Jbeta primers and 60 Vbeta primers were used for the PCR. Sequencing used immunoSEQ multiplex PCR; TCRdb keeps in-frame clones, though not all of them. The sample records 80,000 to 130,000 clones, about 75% being singletons. Sequenced: PBMCs. The receptors here all came from a young woman in good health and CMV-seropositive.

This clone was seen a single time. The chain is built from TRBV6-4 and TRBJ2-3, with D possibly TRBD1 on 6 matching bases. The ends were cut back, 3 bases at V and 7 bases at J, with 11 bases in the middle. CDR3 length: 13 residues. Germline lookup yields CDR1 MRHNA and CDR2 SNTAGT. The CDR3 reads CASSEVGANTQYF. The CDR3 DNA reads TGTGCCAGCAGTGAGGTGGGGGCGAATACGCAGTATTTT.

This clone was observed a handful of times. The V and J genes are TRBV28 and TRBJ1-2; TRBD1 might be the D (6 bases). Trimming left V 5 bases short and J 4 bases short, with 14 bases between. CDR1 and CDR2 from the germline V gene are MDHEN and SYDVKM. This CDR3 spans 14 amino acids. The CDR3 spells CASSLRDRPYGYTF. The CDR3 DNA reads TGTGCCAGCAGTCTTCGAGACAGGCCCTATGGCTACACCTTC.

The rearrangement links TRBV27 to TRBJ2-7; 12 bases map to TRBD2. V trimming: 0 bases; J trimming: 0 bases; junction bases outside the gene matches: 6. This CDR3 spans 18 amino acids. Germline CDR1 is MNHEY and CDR2 is SMNVEV (reference sequence). The CDR3 DNA reads TGTGCCAGCAGTTTATCGGGACTAGCGGGTGCCCCCTCCTACGAGCAGTACTTC. This gives the protein CASSLSGLAGAPSYEQYF.

The V and J genes are TRBV4-3 and TRBJ2-7; maybe TRBD2 (5 bases). The germline CDR1 and CDR2 sequences are LGHNA and YSLEER. The V and J ends lost 0 bases and 4 bases respectively, with 10 bases between them. This CDR3 comprises 14 residues. This chain's CDR3 is CASSQESGLYEQYF. The CDR3 DNA reads TGCGCCAGCAGCCAAGAGAGCGGCCTTTACGAGCAGTACTTC.

The chain carries TRBV11-2 and TRBJ2-7; 12 bases fit TRBD2. V dropped 5 bases and J dropped 6; count of bases not matched to a gene: 8. The CDR3 runs to 15 residues. Germline CDR1 reads SGHAT; CDR2 reads FQNNGV. CDR3 sequence reads: CASSVPGLAGSEQYF. The CDR3, as DNA: TGTGCCAGCAGCGTGCCGGGACTAGCGGGTTCCGAGCAGTACTTC.

The chain recombines TRBV6-5 with TRBJ2-1, with 10 positions matching TRBD2. J lost 5 bases, V lost 3 bases, and 4 bases had no gene match. CDR1 is MNHEY, CDR2 SVGAGI, per germline. This CDR3 has 15 residues. Here the CDR3 reads CASSYQRGGDNEQFF. CDR3 DNA sequence: TGTGCCAGCAGTTATCAGCGGGGGGGAGACAATGAGCAGTTCTTC.

The CDR3 DNA sequence: TGTGCCAGCAGCGCCTGGACAGGGTTCGATGAGCAGTTCTTC. This gives the protein CASSAWTGFDEQFF. The chain uses TRBV13 and TRBJ2-1, with TRBD1 matching over 8 bases. The germline V gene has CDR1 PRHDT and CDR2 FYEKMQ (reference sequence). V lost 5 bases and J lost 8; bases outside the gene matches: 8. The CDR3 is 14 residues long.

The chain carries TRBV9 and TRBJ2-7, with 7 nucleotides matching TRBD1. The junction had 9 bases not matched to a gene; V was cut back by 3 bases and J by 0 bases. This CDR3 is 16 amino acids long. The V gene's germline CDR1 is SGDLS and CDR2 YYNGEE. CDR3 residues: CASSADDRASSYEQYF. Written as DNA, the CDR3 is TGTGCCAGCAGCGCCGACGACAGGGCTAGCTCCTACGAGCAGTACTTC.

The chain is built from TRBV7-8 and TRBJ2-5; TRBD1 agrees at 7 bases. V shed 5 bases and J 11 bases; nucleotides not matched to a gene: 17. The CDR3 has 15 residues. CDR1 is SGHVS, CDR2 FQNEAQ, per germline. The chain's CDR3 is CASSQRPDRLGEQYF. The CDR3 DNA reads as TGTGCCAGCAGCCAACGCCCGGACAGGCTGGGGGAGCAGTACTTC. Full variable domain (outside the CDR3, taken from reference TRBV7-8 and TRBJ2-5): GAGVSQSPRYKVAKRGQDVALRCDPISGHVSLFWYQQALGQGPEFLTYFQNEAQLDKSGLPSDRFFAERPEGSVSTLKIQRTQQEDSAVYLCASSQRPDRLGEQYFGPGTRLLVL.

The chain links TRBV10-3 to TRBJ1-4, with TRBD1 as a possible D gene (5 bases). The germline gives CDR1 ENHRY, CDR2 SYGVKD. This CDR3 contains 16 residues. Trimming took 5 bases from V and 2 from J, leaving 15 bases between them. CDR3 nucleotides: TGTGCCATCAGTAGGGGCCTGCGGGGGACTAATGAAAAACTGTTTTTT. This encodes CAISRGLRGTNEKLFF.

This chain connects TRBV5-1 to TRBJ2-1; 9 bases map to TRBD2. This CDR3 spans 16 amino acids. The germline CDR1 and CDR2 sequences are SGHRS and YFSETQ. Trimming at V came to 4 bases and at J to 7 bases, leaving 12 bases not matched to a gene. CDR3 bases: TGCGCCAGCAGCCCTTCAAGCTTAGCGGGAGTGAATGAGCAGTTCTTC. Residues: CASSPSSLAGVNEQFF. The variable domain in full, completed from reference TRBV5-1 and TRBJ2-1, reads KAGVTQTPRYLIKTRGQQVTLSCSPISGHRSVSWYQQTPGQGLQFLFEYFSETQRNKGNFPGRFSGRQFSNSRSEMNVSTLELGDSALYLCASSPSSLAGVNEQFFGPGTRLTVL.

The chain has TRBV6-5 and TRBJ2-5, with 10 bases matching TRBD1. Losses at the gene ends were 6 bases for V and 4 bases for J; bases not matched to a gene: 2. This CDR3 is 13 amino acids long. From germline, CDR1 is MNHEY and CDR2 SVGAGI. This chain's CDR3 is CASSRDRGETQYF. CDR3 DNA: TGTGCCAGCAGCCGGGACAGGGGAGAGACCCAGTACTTC.

This chain joins TRBV4-1 and TRBJ2-3; D possibly corresponds to TRBD1 (5 bases). The CDR3 spans 15 residues. V dropped 0 bases and J dropped 1 base, with 8 bases sitting between them. The germline gives CDR1 MGHRA, CDR2 YSYEKL. The CDR3 coding sequence is TGCGCCAGCAGCCAAGATATCAGGGGCACAGATACGCAGTATTTT. Translated, it gives CASSQDIRGTDTQYF.

This chain connects TRBV19 to TRBJ2-7; 7 bases agree with TRBD2. With 6 bases clipped from V and 0 bases from J, the junction kept 5 bases outside the gene matches. The CDR3 spans 14 residues. Germline V gene lookup returns CDR1 LNHDA and CDR2 SQIVND (reference sequence). This CDR3 reads CASSLSSGSYEQYF. CDR3 nucleotide sequence: TGTGCCAGTAGCCTATCTAGCGGCTCCTACGAGCAGTACTTC.

Here the CDR3 DNA reads TGTGCCAGCGGCAGGGGGCGCTTTAATGAAAAACTGTTTTTT. Amino acids: CASGRGRFNEKLFF. The chain joins TRBV6-1 to TRBJ1-4, with 8 bases aligning to TRBD1. The CDR3 consists of 14 residues. V lost 8 bases to trimming and J lost 4 bases; unmatched junction nucleotides: 6. Germline-derived CDR1 and CDR2 are MNHNS and SASEGT.

The J gene is TRBJ2-7, the V gene TRBV19, with D possibly being TRBD1 (6 bases). V was pared by 2 bases and J by 6 bases, with 20 bases between. This CDR3 region has 16 residues. Germline V gene data show CDR1 as LNHDA and CDR2 as SQIVND (reference sequence). The CDR3 DNA reads as TGTGCCAGTAGTATAACAGGGCGCAGCGCTTGGTCCGAGCAGTACTTC. It specifies CASSITGRSAWSEQYF.

V gene TRBV7-9 combines with J gene TRBJ2-7; maybe TRBD1 (6 bases). V was trimmed by 5 bases and J by 2 bases, leaving 10 bases between them. The CDR3 is 13 amino acids. Germline V gene lookup returns CDR1 SEHNR and CDR2 FQNEAQ (reference sequence). The CDR3 protein is CASSHTGPYEQYF. In DNA form, the CDR3 reads TGTGCCAGCAGCCACACAGGGCCCTACGAGCAGTACTTC. The complete variable domain, with remaining parts taken from reference TRBV7-9 and TRBJ2-7, reads DTGVSQNPRHKITKRGQNVTFRCDPISEHNRLYWYRQTLGQGPEFLTYFQNEAQLEKSRLLSDRFSAERPKGSFSTLEIQRTEQGDSAMYLCASSHTGPYEQYFGPGTRLTVT.

The sample holds a few counts of this clone. This rearrangement joins TRBV28 to TRBJ1-5; the match to TRBD1 covers 9 bases. CDR3 length: 15 amino acids. Germline CDR1 and CDR2: MDHEN and SYDVKM. V shed 4 bases and J 3 bases; nucleotides not matched to a gene: 4. CDR3 region: CASSSGTGNNQPQHF. CDR3 nucleotides: TGTGCCAGCAGTTCCGGGACAGGGAACAATCAGCCCCAGCATTTT.

The chain carries TRBV7-6 and TRBJ1-1; 8 nucleotides align to TRBD1. The germline gives CDR1 SGHVS, CDR2 FNYEAQ. The V gene end was trimmed by 0 bases and the J gene end by 0 bases; junction bases not matched to a gene: 6. The CDR3 extends over 17 amino acids. CDR3 sequence reads: CASSLAETGALNTEAFF. Here the CDR3 DNA reads TGTGCCAGCAGCTTAGCAGAGACAGGGGCCTTGAACACTGAAGCTTTCTTT.

The chain joins TRBV7-3 to TRBJ2-1; TRBD1 is a possible D gene (6 bases). Per the germline V gene, CDR1 is SGHTA and CDR2 is FQGTGA. V was pared by 3 bases and J by 6 bases, with 12 bases between. This CDR3 spans 14 amino acids. CDR3 in amino acids: CASSLETGSNEQFF. The DNA of the CDR3 is TGTGCCAGCAGCTTGGAGACAGGTTCCAATGAGCAGTTCTTC.

The chain joins TRBV5-6 to TRBJ2-4; 7 positions agree with TRBD2. The CDR3 contains 14 residues. Trimming cost V 4 bases and J 9 bases; bases outside gene matches: 10. From germline, CDR1 is SGHDT and CDR2 YYEEEE. The chain's CDR3 is CASSGGELRPIQYF. The CDR3 nucleotides read TGTGCCAGCAGCGGGGGGGAATTGAGGCCCATTCAGTACTTC. Full variable domain (rest looked up from reference TRBV5-6 and TRBJ2-4): DAGVTQSPTHLIKTRGQQVTLRCSPKSGHDTVSWYQQALGQGPQFIFQYYEEEERQRGNFPDRFSGHQFPNYSSELNVNALLLGDSALYLCASSGGELRPIQYFGAGTRLSVL.

V usage is TRBV5-1 and J usage is TRBJ2-1; 7 bases are a match to TRBD2. Germline-derived CDR1 and CDR2 are SGHRS and YFSETQ. With V trimmed by 3 bases and J by 0 bases, 3 bases remained unmatched. This CDR3 contains 15 residues. In nucleotides, the CDR3 is TGCGCCAGCAGCTCGCGGGGGAGCTCCTACAATGAGCAGTTCTTC. This codes for CASSSRGSSYNEQFF. Supplemented by reference TRBV5-1 and TRBJ2-1, the full variable domain reads KAGVTQTPRYLIKTRGQQVTLSCSPISGHRSVSWYQQTPGQGLQFLFEYFSETQRNKGNFPGRFSGRQFSNSRSEMNVSTLELGDSALYLCASSSRGSSYNEQFFGPGTRLTVL.

V gene TRBV19 combines with J gene TRBJ2-2; D may be TRBD2 (5 bases). This CDR3 comprises 13 residues. Trimming cost V 7 bases and J 6 bases, with 12 bases left between them. Germline V gene lookup returns CDR1 LNHDA and CDR2 SQIVND (reference sequence). CDR3 region: CASTQPSPGELFF. The CDR3 bases are TGTGCCAGTACCCAGCCTAGCCCCGGGGAGCTGTTTTTT.

On this clone itself: One end of the junction varies from germline; a read error may be responsible. The chain has TRBV7-7 and TRBJ2-2, with D tentatively TRBD2 (6 bases). Germline V gene lookup returns CDR1 SSHAT and CDR2 FNYEAQ (reference sequence). The CDR3 spans 13 residues. The CDR3 is CASSLGGAAELFF. The CDR3 nucleotides read TGTGCTAGCAGCTTAGGCGGGGCAGCGGAGCTGTTTTTT.

Concerning this clone itself: Within the sample, other DNA sequences also encode this same CDR3. J is TRBJ1-5 and V is TRBV30; D not certain. V gave up 3 bases and J gave up 2 bases, with 8 bases separating them. The CDR3 is 13 residues long. CDR1 is GTSNPN, CDR2 SVGIG, per germline (reference sequence). The CDR3 sequence: CAWSPGGNQPQHF. CDR3 DNA sequence: TGTGCCTGGAGCCCCGGGGGCAATCAGCCCCAGCATTTT.

The V gene is TRBV9, the J gene TRBJ2-1; 8 bases fit TRBD2. CDR3 length: 16 residues. In germline, CDR1 is SGDLS, CDR2 YYNGEE. V lost 1 base, J lost 3 bases, and 6 bases stayed unmatched. The CDR3 region is CASSVSAGVGYNEQFF. Written as DNA, the CDR3 is TGTGCCAGCAGCGTATCAGCGGGAGTCGGCTACAATGAGCAGTTCTTC. Complete variable domain (other parts from reference TRBV9 and TRBJ2-1): DSGVTQTPKHLITATGQRVTLRCSPRSGDLSVYWYQQSLDQGLQFLIQYYNGEERAKGNILERFSAQQFPDLHSELNLSSLELGDSALYFCASSVSAGVGYNEQFFGPGTRLTVL.

The chain joins TRBV6-4 to TRBJ2-1, with TRBD2 as a possible D gene (6 bases). CDR3 size: 19 residues. Trimming left V 0 bases short and J 5 bases short, with 23 bases between. CDR1 MRHNA and CDR2 SNTAGT come from the germline V gene. In nucleotides, the CDR3 is TGTGCCAGCAGTGACTCCCCATTACCAGAATCGGGAGCTGACAATGAGCAGTTCTTC. This translates into CASSDSPLPESGADNEQFF.

The J gene is TRBJ1-4, the V gene TRBV25-1; 8 bases match TRBD1. Germline trimming cut 0 bases from V and 8 bases from J; bases unmatched to any gene: 8. This CDR3 comprises 16 residues. Germline CDR1 MGHDK, CDR2 SYGVNS. The chain's CDR3 is CASSEYYQTGVEKLFF. CDR3 DNA: TGTGCCAGCAGTGAATATTACCAGACAGGGGTAGAAAAACTGTTTTTT.

This clone turned up a few times. This rearrangement joins TRBV29-1 to TRBJ2-2, with TRBD2 matching over 9 bases. Per the germline V gene, CDR1 is SQVTM and CDR2 is ANQGSEA. V dropped 5 bases and J dropped 1; count of bases not matched to a gene: 2. The CDR3 has 14 amino acids. Here the CDR3 reads CSVQAGGNTGELFF. CDR3 coding DNA: TGCAGCGTTCAAGCGGGAGGGAACACCGGGGAGCTGTTTTTT.

The rearrangement joins TRBV28 to TRBJ2-5; maybe TRBD1 (6 bases). The CDR3 totals 16 residues. The ends were cut back, 6 bases at V and 4 bases at J, with 21 bases in the middle. The germline V gene encodes CDR1 MDHEN and CDR2 SYDVKM. CDR3 sequence: CASSGPGTPLPETQYF. CDR3 DNA: TGTGCCAGCAGCGGACCAGGGACACCTCTGCCAGAGACCCAGTACTTC.

V gene TRBV30 combines with J gene TRBJ2-5; 7 bases are shared with TRBD1. Germline V CDR1 and CDR2: GTSNPN, SVGIG (reference sequence). The CDR3 spans 15 residues. The junction had 10 bases not matched to a gene; V was cut back by 3 bases and J by 3 bases. The CDR3 reads CAWSPMTGFKETQYF. The CDR3 nucleotides read TGTGCCTGGAGCCCTATGACAGGGTTTAAAGAGACCCAGTACTTC.

This clone was seen more than once but under ten times. The rearrangement joins TRBV4-3 to TRBJ1-1; tentatively, D is TRBD1 (5 bases). V was clipped by 1 base and J by 0 bases, with 9 bases between them. CDR3 size: 15 residues. Germline CDR1 and CDR2: LGHNA and YSLEER. The chain's CDR3 is CASSQGKTVNTEAFF. As DNA, the CDR3 is TGCGCCAGCAGCCAAGGTAAGACAGTGAACACTGAAGCTTTCTTT.